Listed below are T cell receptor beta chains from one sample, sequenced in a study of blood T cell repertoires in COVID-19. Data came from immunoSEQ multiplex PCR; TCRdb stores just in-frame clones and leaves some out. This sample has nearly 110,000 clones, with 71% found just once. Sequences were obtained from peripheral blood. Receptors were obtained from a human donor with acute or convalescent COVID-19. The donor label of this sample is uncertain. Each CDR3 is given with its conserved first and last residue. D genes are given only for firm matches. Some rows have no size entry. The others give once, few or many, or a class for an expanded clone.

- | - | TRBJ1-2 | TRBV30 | TGTGCCCGGAGTCGGGGGATTAACTATGGCTACACCTTC | CARSRGINYGYTF
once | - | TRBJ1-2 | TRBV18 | TGTGCCAGCTCACGGCCGACAGAACCTAACTATGGCTACACCTTC | CASSRPTEPNYGYTF
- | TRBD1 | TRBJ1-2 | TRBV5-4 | TGTGCCAGCAGCTTGGCGGGAACGGGACAGGGGGCTAATGGCTACACCTTC | CASSLAGTGQGANGYTF
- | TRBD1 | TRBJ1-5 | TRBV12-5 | TGTGCTAGTGGTTTGGTACTCGGGACAGGGAGTAGCAATCAGCCCCAGCATTTT | CASGLVLGTGSSNQPQHF
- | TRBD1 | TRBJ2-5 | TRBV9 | TGTGCCAGCAGCACTACGACAGGGGGCTTGGGGGAGACCCAGTACTTC | CASSTTTGGLGETQYF
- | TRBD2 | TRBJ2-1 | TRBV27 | TGTGCCAGCAGTTTAGTAGGACTAGCGGGAGATTACAATGAGCAGTTCTTC | CASSLVGLAGDYNEQFF
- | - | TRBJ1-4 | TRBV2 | TGTGCCAGCAGGGCCAGTAATGAAAAACTGTTTTTT | CASRASNEKLFF
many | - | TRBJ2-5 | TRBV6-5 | TGTGCCAGCAGATTACAGGGGGGGGAGACCCAGTACTTC | CASRLQGGETQYF
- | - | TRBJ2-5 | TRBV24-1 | TGTGCCACCAGTGCCCGGCGGGGACTCCAAGAGACCCAGTACTTC | CATSARRGLQETQYF
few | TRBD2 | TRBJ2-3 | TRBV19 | TGTGCCAGTAGTAAAGCGGGGTCCTCAGATACGCAGTATTTT | CASSKAGSSDTQYF
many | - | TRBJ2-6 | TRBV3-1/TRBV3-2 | TGTGCCAGCAGCCCCGGCGGGGCTACCGGTCCGTCTGGGGCCAACGTCCTGACTTTC | CASSPGGATGPSGANVLTF
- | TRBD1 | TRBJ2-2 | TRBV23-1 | TGCGCCAGCAGTCTGCTCCCCGACAGGGCAAACACCGGGGAGCTGTTTTTT | CASSLLPDRANTGELFF
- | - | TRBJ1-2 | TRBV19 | TGTGCCAGTAGGGTCGGACAGACCGCCTATGGCTACACCTTC | CASRVGQTAYGYTF
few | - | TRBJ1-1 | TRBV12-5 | TGTGCTAGTGCCGTGAACACTGAAGCTTTCTTT | CASAVNTEAFF
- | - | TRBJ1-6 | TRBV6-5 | TGTGCCAGCAGCACCGGTGAGACACCCCTCCACTTT | CASSTGETPLHF
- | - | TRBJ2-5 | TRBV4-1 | TGCGCCAGCAGCCAAGGAGTCGTCGGGGAGGAGACCCAGTACTTC | CASSQGVVGEETQYF
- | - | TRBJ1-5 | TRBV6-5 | TGTGCCAGCAGTACTCGGGACAATCAGCCCCAGCATTTT | CASSTRDNQPQHF